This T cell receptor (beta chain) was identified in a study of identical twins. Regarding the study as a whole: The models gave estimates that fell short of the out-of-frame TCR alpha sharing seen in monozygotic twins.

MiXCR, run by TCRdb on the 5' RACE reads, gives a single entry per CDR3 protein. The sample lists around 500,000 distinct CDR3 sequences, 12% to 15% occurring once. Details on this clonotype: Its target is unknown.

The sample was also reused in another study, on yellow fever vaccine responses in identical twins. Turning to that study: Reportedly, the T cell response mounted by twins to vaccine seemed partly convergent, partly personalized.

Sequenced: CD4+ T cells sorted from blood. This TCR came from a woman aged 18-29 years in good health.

DNA of the CDR3: TGCGCCAGCAGCTCTTTGGGGGGCGAAAATGAGCAGTTCTTC. Encoded protein: CASSSLGGENEQFF. The V and J genes are TRBV5-1 and TRBJ2-1; D may match TRBD1 or TRBD2 (6 bases each). Germline V gene data show CDR1 as SGHRS and CDR2 as YFSETQ. The CDR3 contains 14 residues. The germline V and J ends were trimmed by 3 bases and 7 bases, with 14 bases remaining between them.